These T cell receptor beta chains were read from a single sample in a study of cytomegalovirus exposure and HLA in healthy donors. Sequenced by immunoSEQ multiplex PCR; TCRdb stores in-frame clones only, minus some. The profile covers 150,000 to 200,000 clones, with more than 65% appearing a single time and approximately 6% taken by the ten largest. The specimen was PBMCs. These TCRs come from a woman in her 30s in good health and CMV-seropositive. Each CDR3 is given without its conserved first and last residue. The order of the fields is clone size, CDR3 length, D gene, V gene, CDR3 protein. D genes are given only for firm matches. For some rows the clone size is stated as once, few or many, or as a class when expanded; others skip it.

clone size: -
CDR3 length: 16
D gene: TRBD2
V gene: TRBV10-1
CDR3 protein: ASSESRAGTSGFYEQY

clone size: -
CDR3 length: 13
D gene: -
V gene: TRBV9
CDR3 protein: ASSGPRAGANVLT

clone size: few
CDR3 length: 11
D gene: -
V gene: TRBV5-1
CDR3 protein: ASSSKGGSKAF

clone size: -
CDR3 length: 12
D gene: TRBD1
V gene: TRBV27
CDR3 protein: ASSVWQGAYEQY

clone size: few
CDR3 length: 10
D gene: -
V gene: TRBV18
CDR3 protein: ASSSQGSWAF

clone size: once
CDR3 length: 14
D gene: TRBD1
V gene: TRBV19
CDR3 protein: ASSMKGQGSSNIQY

clone size: -
CDR3 length: 14
D gene: TRBD2
V gene: TRBV28
CDR3 protein: ASSATTSGVTDTQY

clone size: -
CDR3 length: 13
D gene: TRBD1
V gene: TRBV7-8
CDR3 protein: ASSLQQGASYEQY

clone size: few
CDR3 length: 13
D gene: TRBD1
V gene: TRBV27
CDR3 protein: ASSPLTGRNSPLH

clone size: -
CDR3 length: 12
D gene: TRBD2
V gene: TRBV10-1
CDR3 protein: AILAGGPTDTQY